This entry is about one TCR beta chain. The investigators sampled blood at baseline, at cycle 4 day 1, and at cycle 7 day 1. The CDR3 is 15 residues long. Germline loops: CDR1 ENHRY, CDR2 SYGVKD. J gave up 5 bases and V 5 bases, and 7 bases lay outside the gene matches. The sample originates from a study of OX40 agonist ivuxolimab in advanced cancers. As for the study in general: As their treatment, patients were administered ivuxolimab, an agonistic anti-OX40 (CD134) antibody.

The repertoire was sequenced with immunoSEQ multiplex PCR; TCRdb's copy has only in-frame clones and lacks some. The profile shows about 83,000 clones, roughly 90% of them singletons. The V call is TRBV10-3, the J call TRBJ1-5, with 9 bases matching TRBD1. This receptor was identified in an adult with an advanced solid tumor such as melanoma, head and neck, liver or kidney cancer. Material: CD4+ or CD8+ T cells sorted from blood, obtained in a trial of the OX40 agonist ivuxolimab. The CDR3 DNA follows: TGTGCCATCAGTCCCTGGACAGGGGAAGATCAGCCCCAGCATTTT. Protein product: CAISPWTGEDQPQHF.